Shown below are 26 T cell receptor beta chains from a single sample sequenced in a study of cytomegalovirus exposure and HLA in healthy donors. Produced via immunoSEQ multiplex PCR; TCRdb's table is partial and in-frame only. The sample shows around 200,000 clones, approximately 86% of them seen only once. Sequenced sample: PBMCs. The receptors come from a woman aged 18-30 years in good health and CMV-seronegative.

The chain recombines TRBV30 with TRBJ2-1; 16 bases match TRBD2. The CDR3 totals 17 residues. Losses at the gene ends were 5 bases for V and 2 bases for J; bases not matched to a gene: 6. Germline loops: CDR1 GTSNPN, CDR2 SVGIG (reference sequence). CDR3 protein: CAWSPGTSGRAYNEQFF. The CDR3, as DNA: TGTGCCTGGTCCCCCGGGACTAGCGGGAGGGCCTACAATGAGCAGTTCTTC.

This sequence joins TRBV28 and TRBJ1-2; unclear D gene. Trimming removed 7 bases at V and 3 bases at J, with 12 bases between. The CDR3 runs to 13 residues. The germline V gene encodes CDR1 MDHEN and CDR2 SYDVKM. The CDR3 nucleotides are TGTGCCAGCATTGGGCTCCCAGACTATGGCTACACCTTC. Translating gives CASIGLPDYGYTF.

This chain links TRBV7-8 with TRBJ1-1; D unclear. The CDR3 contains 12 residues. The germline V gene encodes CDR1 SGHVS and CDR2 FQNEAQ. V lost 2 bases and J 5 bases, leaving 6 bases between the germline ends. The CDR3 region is CASSLIATEAFF. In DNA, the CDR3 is TGTGCCAGCAGCTTAATAGCTACTGAAGCTTTCTTT.

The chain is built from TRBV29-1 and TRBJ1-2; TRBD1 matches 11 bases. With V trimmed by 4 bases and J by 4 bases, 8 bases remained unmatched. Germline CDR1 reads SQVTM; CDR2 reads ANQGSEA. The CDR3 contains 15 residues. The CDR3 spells CSVGGDRGSSYGYTF. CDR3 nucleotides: TGCAGCGTTGGGGGGGACAGGGGGTCTAGCTATGGCTACACCTTC. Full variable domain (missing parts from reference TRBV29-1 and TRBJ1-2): SAVISQKPSRDICQRGTSLTIQCQVDSQVTMMFWYRQQPGQSLTLIATANQGSEATYESGFVIDKFPISRPNLTFSTLTVSNMSPEDSSIYLCSVGGDRGSSYGYTFGSGTRLTVV.

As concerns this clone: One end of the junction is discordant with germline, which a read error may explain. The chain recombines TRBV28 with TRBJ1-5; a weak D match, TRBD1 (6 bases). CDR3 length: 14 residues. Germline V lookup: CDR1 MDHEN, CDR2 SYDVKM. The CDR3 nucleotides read TGTGCCAGCAGTCCGCGGGGGCCCAATCAGCTCCAGCATTTT. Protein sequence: CASSPRGPNQLQHF.

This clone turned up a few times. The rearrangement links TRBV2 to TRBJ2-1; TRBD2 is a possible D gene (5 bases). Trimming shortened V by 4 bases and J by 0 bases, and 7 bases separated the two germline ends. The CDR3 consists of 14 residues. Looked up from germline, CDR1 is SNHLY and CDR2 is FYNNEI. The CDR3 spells CASSALASYNEQFF. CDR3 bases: TGTGCCAGCAGTGCTCTAGCCTCCTACAATGAGCAGTTCTTC.

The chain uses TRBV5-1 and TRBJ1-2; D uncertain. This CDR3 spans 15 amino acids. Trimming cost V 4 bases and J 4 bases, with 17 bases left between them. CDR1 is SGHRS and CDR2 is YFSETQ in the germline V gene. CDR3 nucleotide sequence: TGCGCCAGCAGCCCCACGGGGAGGGATGGCTATGGCTACACCTTC. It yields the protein CASSPTGRDGYGYTF.

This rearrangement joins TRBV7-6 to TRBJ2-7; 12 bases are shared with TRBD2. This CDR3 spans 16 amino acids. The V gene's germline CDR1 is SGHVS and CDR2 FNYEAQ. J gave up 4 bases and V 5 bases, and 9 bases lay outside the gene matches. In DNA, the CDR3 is TGTGCCAGCAGCCAACCGACTAGCGGGAGTGAGTACGAGCAGTACTTC. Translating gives CASSQPTSGSEYEQYF.

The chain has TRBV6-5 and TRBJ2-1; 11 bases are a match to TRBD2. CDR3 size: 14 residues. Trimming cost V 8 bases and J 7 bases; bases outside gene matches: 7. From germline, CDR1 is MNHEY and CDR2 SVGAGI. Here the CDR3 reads CASLGASGGNEQFF. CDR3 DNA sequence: TGTGCCAGCCTGGGAGCTAGCGGGGGGAATGAGCAGTTCTTC.

CDR3 sequence: CASSDGAGGWTDTQYF. The CDR3 DNA reads TGTGCCAGCAGTGATGGGGCAGGGGGATGGACAGATACGCAGTATTTT. The chain couples TRBV6-1 to TRBJ2-3, with 7 bases identical to TRBD1. This CDR3 region has 16 residues. Germline V gene lookup returns CDR1 MNHNS and CDR2 SASEGT. After removal of 3 bases from V and 3 bases from J, the junction contained 9 bases not matched to a gene.

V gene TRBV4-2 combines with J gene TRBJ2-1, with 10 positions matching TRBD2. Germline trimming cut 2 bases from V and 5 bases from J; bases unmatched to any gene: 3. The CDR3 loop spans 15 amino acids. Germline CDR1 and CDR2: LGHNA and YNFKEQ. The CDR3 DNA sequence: TGTGCCAGCAGCCAATTACTAGCGGGACACAATGAGCAGTTCTTC. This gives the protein CASSQLLAGHNEQFF.

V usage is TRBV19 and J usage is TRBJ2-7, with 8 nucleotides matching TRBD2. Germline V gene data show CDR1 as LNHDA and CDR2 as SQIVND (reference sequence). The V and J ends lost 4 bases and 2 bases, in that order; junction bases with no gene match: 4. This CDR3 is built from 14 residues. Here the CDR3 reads CASSSSGNPYEQYF. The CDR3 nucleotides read TGTGCCAGTAGTAGTAGCGGGAACCCCTACGAGCAGTACTTC.

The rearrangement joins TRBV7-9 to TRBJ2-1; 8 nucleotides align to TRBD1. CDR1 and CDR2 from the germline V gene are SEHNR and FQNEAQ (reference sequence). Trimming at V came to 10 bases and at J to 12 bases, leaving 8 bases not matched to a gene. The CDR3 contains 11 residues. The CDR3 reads CAIGDRSVQFF. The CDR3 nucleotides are TGTGCCATCGGGGACAGGTCAGTGCAGTTCTTC. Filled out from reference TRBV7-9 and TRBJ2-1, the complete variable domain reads DTGVSQNPRHKITKRGQNVTFRCDPISEHNRLYWYRQTLGQGPEFLTYFQNEAQLEKSRLLSDRFSAERPKGSFSTLEIQRTEQGDSAMYLCAIGDRSVQFFGPGTRLTVL.

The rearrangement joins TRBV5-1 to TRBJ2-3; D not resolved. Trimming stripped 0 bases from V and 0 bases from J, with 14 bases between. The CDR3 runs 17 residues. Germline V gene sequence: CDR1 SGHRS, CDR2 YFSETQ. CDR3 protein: CASSLGYRDASTDTQYF. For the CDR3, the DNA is TGCGCCAGCAGCTTGGGGTACAGAGATGCTAGCACAGATACGCAGTATTTT.

The CDR3 DNA is TGTGCCAGCAGTGAATGGGGAGGGCTTGGCGGCTACACCTTC. Translated: CASSEWGGLGGYTF. The rearrangement links TRBV25-1 to TRBJ1-2; D not resolved. Trimming removed 1 base at V and 8 bases at J, with 14 bases between. Germline loops: CDR1 MGHDK, CDR2 SYGVNS. The length of the CDR3 is 14 residues.

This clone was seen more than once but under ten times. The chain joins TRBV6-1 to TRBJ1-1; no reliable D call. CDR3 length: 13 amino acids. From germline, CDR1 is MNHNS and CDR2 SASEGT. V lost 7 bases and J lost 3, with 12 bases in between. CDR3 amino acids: CASKEGLDTEAFF. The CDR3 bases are TGTGCCAGCAAAGAGGGTCTGGACACTGAAGCTTTCTTT.

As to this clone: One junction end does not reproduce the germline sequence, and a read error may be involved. CDR3 sequence reads: CASSERAGIHF. The CDR3 DNA follows: TGTGCCAGCAGTGAACGAGCGGGGATTCACTTC. This chain links TRBV2 with TRBJ2-4; 7 bases are shared with TRBD2. CDR1 SNHLY and CDR2 FYNNEI come from the germline V gene. The CDR3 runs to 11 residues.

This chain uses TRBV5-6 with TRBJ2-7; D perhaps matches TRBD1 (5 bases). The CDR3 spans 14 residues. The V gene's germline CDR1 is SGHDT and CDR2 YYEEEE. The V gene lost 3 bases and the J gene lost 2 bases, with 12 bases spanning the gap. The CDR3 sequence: CASSSNRITYEQYF. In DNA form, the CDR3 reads TGTGCCAGCAGCTCCAACAGGATTACCTACGAGCAGTACTTC.

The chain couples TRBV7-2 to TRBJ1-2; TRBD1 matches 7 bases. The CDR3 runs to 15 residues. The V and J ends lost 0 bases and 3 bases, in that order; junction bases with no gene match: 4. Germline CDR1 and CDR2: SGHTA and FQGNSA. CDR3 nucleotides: TGTGCCAGCAGCTTAGCTGGGACAGCAGACTATGGCTACACCTTC. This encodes CASSLAGTADYGYTF.

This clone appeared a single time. In nucleotides, the CDR3 is TGTGCCAGCAGCTTAGAGTCAGGGGGTTTCTCCTACGAGCAGTACTTC. This codes for CASSLESGGFSYEQYF. The rearrangement joins TRBV7-6 to TRBJ2-7; 7 bases are a match to TRBD1. The CDR3 contains 16 residues. CDR1 and CDR2 (germline): SGHVS, FNYEAQ. Trimming cost V 1 base and J 0 bases; bases outside gene matches: 6.

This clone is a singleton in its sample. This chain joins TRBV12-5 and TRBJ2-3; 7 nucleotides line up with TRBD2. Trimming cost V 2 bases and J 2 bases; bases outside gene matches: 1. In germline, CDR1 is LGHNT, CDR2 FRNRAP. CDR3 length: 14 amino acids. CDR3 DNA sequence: TGTGCTAGTGGTTTGAGCGGGACCACAGATACGCAGTATTTT. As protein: CASGLSGTTDTQYF.

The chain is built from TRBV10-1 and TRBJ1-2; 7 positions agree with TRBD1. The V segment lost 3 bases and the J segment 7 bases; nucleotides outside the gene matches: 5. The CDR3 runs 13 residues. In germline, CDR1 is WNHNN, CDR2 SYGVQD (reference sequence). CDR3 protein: CASSDRTGGGYTF. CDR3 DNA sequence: TGCGCCAGCAGTGATAGGACAGGCGGTGGCTACACCTTC.

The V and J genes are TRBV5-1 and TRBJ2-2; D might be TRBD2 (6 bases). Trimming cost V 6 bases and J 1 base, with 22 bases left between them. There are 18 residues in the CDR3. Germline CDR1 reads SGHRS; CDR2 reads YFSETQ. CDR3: CASIRSPLGLLNTGELFF. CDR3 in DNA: TGCGCCAGCATCCGGAGTCCGTTGGGACTTTTGAACACCGGGGAGCTGTTTTTT.

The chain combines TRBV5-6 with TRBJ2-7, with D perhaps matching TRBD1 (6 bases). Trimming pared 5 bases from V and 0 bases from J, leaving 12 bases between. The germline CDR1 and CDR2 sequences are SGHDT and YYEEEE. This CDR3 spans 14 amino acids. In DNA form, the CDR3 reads TGTGCCAGCAGTTCCACAGGGTACTCCTACGAGCAGTACTTC. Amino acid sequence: CASSSTGYSYEQYF.

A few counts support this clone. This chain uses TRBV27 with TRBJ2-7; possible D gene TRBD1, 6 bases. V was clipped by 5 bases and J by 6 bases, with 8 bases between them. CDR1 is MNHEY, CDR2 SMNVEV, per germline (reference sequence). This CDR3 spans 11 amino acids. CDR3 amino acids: CASSQGTEQYF. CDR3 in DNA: TGTGCCAGCAGTCAGGGGACCGAGCAGTACTTC.

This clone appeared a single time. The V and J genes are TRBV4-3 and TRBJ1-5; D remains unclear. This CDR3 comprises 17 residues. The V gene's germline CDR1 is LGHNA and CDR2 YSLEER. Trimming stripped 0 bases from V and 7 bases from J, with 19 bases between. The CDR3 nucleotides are TGCGCCAGCAGCCAAGATCGGGGAGAGGCATCGCTGCAGCCCCAGCATTTT. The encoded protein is CASSQDRGEASLQPQHF.